A selection of T cell receptor beta chains follows, all from one sample in a study of shared clonotypes between healthy human individuals. Assay used: immunoSEQ multiplex PCR; TCRdb lists only in-frame clones, some missing. In the table there are fewer than 3 million clones, 85% to 95% of which are singletons. The sample taken for sequencing was naive CD4+ T cells from PBMCs. The source is a man between 18 and 35 years old in good health. Some clones in this sample may be carry-over from other donors' samples. The CDR3 runs from the conserved cysteine through the conserved F or W. The D gene is left open where the match is weak. Only part of the rows carry a size: once, few, many, or a class if the clone is expanded.

>15|TRBJ1-3|.|TRBV25-1|.
TGTGCCAGCAGTGGTAACAGGTCCTCTGGAAACACCATATATTTT
CASSGNRSSGNTIYF
>15|TRBJ2-3|.|TRBV25-1|TRBD2
TGTGCCCTTGGGGGACTAGCGGGAGGAAAAGATACGCAGTATTTT
CALGGLAGGKDTQYF
>12|TRBJ2-7|.|TRBV6-4|.
TGTGCCAGCAGTGAAGGGTTTGGCCAGCAGTACTTC
CASSEGFGQQYF
>16|TRBJ2-3|.|TRBV5-8|TRBD1
TGTGCCAGCAGTAGGGGACAGGGGGCGAGCACAGATACGCAGTATTTT
CASSRGQGASTDTQYF
>16|TRBJ2-7|.|TRBV6-1|TRBD2
TGTGCCAGCAGTGAGGTTTTAGCGGGACTGTCCTACGAGCAGTACTTC
CASSEVLAGLSYEQYF
>14|TRBJ1-1|.|TRBV9|TRBD1
TGTGCCAGCAGCGATGGGACAGGGTACACTGAAGCTTTCTTT
CASSDGTGYTEAFF
>14|TRBJ2-3|once|TRBV9|TRBD2
TGTGCCAGCAGCGTAGGGGTAGCGGGAGATACGCAGTATTTT
CASSVGVAGDTQYF
>15|TRBJ2-3|.|TRBV6-5|TRBD1
TGTGCCAGCAGTTCTCCGGGACAGACCACAGATACGCAGTATTTT
CASSSPGQTTDTQYF
>15|TRBJ1-3|.|TRBV7-9|.
TGTGCCAGCAGCTACTACGGGGGCTCTGGAAACACCATATATTTT
CASSYYGGSGNTIYF
>13|TRBJ1-5|once|TRBV27|.
TGTGCCAGCAGTTTATCAAGTGACCAGCCCCAGCATTTT
CASSLSSDQPQHF
>13|TRBJ2-1|.|TRBV10-3|.
TGTGCCATCAGTGGCGGACTTAACAATGAGCAGTTCTTC
CAISGGLNNEQFF
>14|TRBJ1-2|.|TRBV9|.
TGTGCCAGCAGCGTTGGAGGGAGTAACTATGGCTACACCTTC
CASSVGGSNYGYTF
>14|TRBJ2-1|.|TRBV30|TRBD2
TGTGCCTGGATAATGTCTAGCGGGAGGTATGAGCAGTTCTTC
CAWIMSSGRYEQFF
>14|TRBJ2-5|.|TRBV7-9|.
TGTGCCAGCAGCTTCGAGAGCCAACAAGAGACCCAGTACTTC
CASSFESQQETQYF
>14|TRBJ1-4|once|TRBV28|.
TGTGCCAGCAGTTCTCCAAGCTTCCCAGAAAAACTGTTTTTT
CASSSPSFPEKLFF
>11|TRBJ2-5|.|TRBV29-1|.
TGCAGCGGGACTGAAAAAGAGACCCAGTACTTC
CSGTEKETQYF
>15|TRBJ2-1|.|TRBV19|.
TGTGCCAGTAGTATCCAACTAGCCAGATGGAATGAGCAGTTCTTC
CASSIQLARWNEQFF
>14|TRBJ1-1|.|TRBV11-3|.
TGTGCCAGCAGTTCCGGCTGGGGACCCACTGAAGCTTTCTTT
CASSSGWGPTEAFF
>13|TRBJ1-1|.|TRBV19|.
TGTGCCAGCTCCTCGGGGGGGAAAACTGAAGCTTTCTTT
CASSSGGKTEAFF
>13|TRBJ1-1|.|TRBV30|TRBD1
TGTGCCTGGGGACAGGGGGAAAACACTGAAGCTTTCTTT
CAWGQGENTEAFF
>15|TRBJ2-2|.|TRBV27|.
TGTGCCAGCGCCTATAGCGTTGGGAGTCCTGGGGAGCTGTTTTTT
CASAYSVGSPGELFF
>15|TRBJ2-5|.|TRBV4-2|TRBD2
TGTGCCAGCACCCAGGGCCCCCGGGGGGGGGAGACCCAGTACTTC
CASTQGPRGGETQYF
>15|TRBJ2-1|once|TRBV13|TRBD2
TGTGCCAGCAGCTCTCTAGCGGGTTACTACAATGAGCAGTTCTTC
CASSSLAGYYNEQFF